Shown below are 10 T cell receptor beta chains from a single sample sequenced in a study of T-cell memory formation after mild COVID-19. One entry per CDR3 protein results from TCRdb running MiXCR on the 5' RACE reads. Of approximately 28,000 distinct CDR3 sequences in the sample, 12% were seen once. The sequencing sample was made of PBMCs or a T cell subset sorted from them (not recorded which). Every receptor here comes from an adult woman who had mild COVID-19 (a few samples of this study predate the infection). Cell type and time point are not known.

V is TRBV2 and J is TRBJ2-7; no clear D. Germline V gene lookup returns CDR1 SNHLY and CDR2 FYNNEI. V was clipped by 6 bases and J by 9 bases, with 21 bases between them. CDR3 length: 14 amino acids. Here the CDR3 reads CASSAPGHPEVQYF. DNA of the CDR3: TGTGCCAGCAGCGCGCCGGGCCACCCCGAGGTGCAGTACTTC.

J is TRBJ1-1 and V is TRBV5-1; 7 bases align to TRBD1. Looked up from germline, CDR1 is SGHRS and CDR2 is YFSETQ. V was pared by 8 bases and J by 4 bases, with 14 bases of the junction left unmatched. This CDR3 has 15 residues. CDR3 residues: CARSPPRQGGTEAFF. The CDR3 nucleotides read TGCGCCAGAAGCCCTCCGAGACAGGGAGGCACTGAAGCTTTCTTT.

Ten or more counts support this clonotype. The chain couples TRBV12-3 or TRBV12-4 to TRBJ2-1, with TRBD1 matching over 7 bases. The CDR3 sequence is 14 residues long. J lost 6 bases, V lost 3 bases, and 5 bases had no gene match. CDR3 in amino acids: CASSFWSGGNEQFF. Here the CDR3 DNA reads TGTGCCAGCAGTTTCTGGTCAGGGGGCAATGAGCAGTTCTTC.

This clonotype was observed at least ten times. V and J are TRBV5-1 and TRBJ2-1, with TRBD1 matching 8 bases. V gave up 4 bases and J gave up 6 bases; unmatched junction bases: 6. There are 14 residues in the CDR3. Germline lookup yields CDR1 SGHRS and CDR2 YFSETQ. CDR3 nucleotides: TGCGCCAGCAGCCTCCCGGACAGGGTCAATGAGCAGTTCTTC. Protein product: CASSLPDRVNEQFF.

This clonotype has ten or more counts. The chain carries TRBV20-1 and TRBJ2-1, with 8 bases aligning to TRBD2. J was trimmed by 4 bases and V by 0 bases; bases with no gene match: 8. The CDR3 covers 16 residues. The germline gives CDR1 DFQATT, CDR2 SNEGSKA (reference sequence). The CDR3 spells CSARDVAGGPYNEQFF. The CDR3 DNA follows: TGCAGTGCTAGAGACGTGGCGGGGGGACCGTACAATGAGCAGTTCTTC.

The chain carries TRBV28 and TRBJ2-7; no clear D gene. This CDR3 contains 13 residues. Looked up from germline, CDR1 is MDHEN and CDR2 is SYDVKM. Trimming pared 7 bases from V and 3 bases from J, leaving 13 bases between. The chain's CDR3 is CASIDPSRYEQYF. DNA for the CDR3: TGTGCCAGCATCGACCCCTCTCGCTACGAGCAGTACTTC.

V usage is TRBV7-6 and J usage is TRBJ2-1, with a possible D match to TRBD1 (5 bases). Germline V lookup: CDR1 SGHVS, CDR2 FNYEAQ. V lost 5 bases, J lost 5 bases, and 13 bases lay in between. This CDR3 has 14 amino acids. Here the CDR3 DNA reads TGTGCCAGCAGCGCTCAGGGTGCCCACAATGAGCAGTTCTTC. Amino acids: CASSAQGAHNEQFF.

This clonotype has a count of ten or more. The J gene is TRBJ2-6, the V gene TRBV24-1; D not resolved. The CDR3 loop spans 15 amino acids. Trimming shortened V by 2 bases and J by 3 bases, and 7 bases separated the two germline ends. Germline values: CDR1 KGHDR, CDR2 SFDVKD. Here the CDR3 DNA reads TGTGCCACCAGTGATTCCCTTTTTGGGGCCAACGTCCTGACTTTC. Its translation: CATSDSLFGANVLTF.

This clonotype was recorded many times. The V call is TRBV6-6, the J call TRBJ1-1, with a tentative D call TRBD1 (6 bases). CDR3 length equals 18 residues. Germline loops: CDR1 MNHNY, CDR2 SVGAGI (reference sequence). V was trimmed by 0 bases and J by 1 base, leaving 18 bases between them. CDR3 sequence reads: CASSYSGRGGSRNTEAFF. Here the CDR3 DNA reads TGTGCCAGCAGTTACTCCGGTAGGGGGGGGAGCAGGAACACTGAAGCTTTCTTT.

This clonotype was seen ten or more times. The gene calls are TRBV19 and TRBJ1-1; D perhaps matches TRBD1 (5 bases). CDR1 is LNHDA and CDR2 is SQIVND in the germline V gene (reference sequence). This CDR3 region has 12 residues. Trimming cost V 11 bases and J 4 bases, with 14 bases left between them. The CDR3 region is CACARASTEAFF. CDR3 sequence (DNA): TGTGCCTGCGCCAGGGCATCCACTGAAGCTTTCTTT.